A single sample is the source of the 21 T cell receptor beta chains below, sequenced in a study of human thymus T cells. Method: immunoSEQ multiplex PCR; TCRdb's copy keeps in-frame clones and lacks some. The data show more than 50,000 clones, nearly 95% seen once. Sequencing was performed on blood. The receptors come from a boy in the first two years of life with a congenital heart defect but otherwise immunologically healthy.

The chain carries TRBV30 and TRBJ2-6; D possibly corresponds to TRBD1 (5 bases). The CDR3 totals 20 residues. V was shortened by 0 bases and J by 1 base, with 22 bases between the two germline ends. Germline assignment: CDR1 GTSNPN and CDR2 SVGIG (reference sequence). This CDR3 is CAWSVPLPPPTGSGANVLTF. The CDR3 coding sequence is TGTGCCTGGAGTGTTCCCCTCCCCCCCCCTACAGGTTCTGGGGCCAACGTCCTGACTTTC.

J is TRBJ1-2 and V is TRBV27; D gene uncertain. Germline CDR1 is MNHEY and CDR2 is SMNVEV (reference sequence). V lost 3 bases to trimming and J lost 5 bases, with 7 bases between them. There are 12 residues in the CDR3. The CDR3 reads CASSLYGYGYTF. The CDR3 DNA is TGTGCCAGCAGTTTGTACGGGTATGGCTACACCTTC.

V gene TRBV28 combines with J gene TRBJ2-6; D ambiguous. V lost 2 bases to trimming and J lost 0 bases, with 8 bases between them. This CDR3 is built from 16 residues. Per the germline V gene, CDR1 is MDHEN and CDR2 is SYDVKM. The CDR3 loop is CASSLRQASGANVLTF. The CDR3 coding sequence is TGTGCCAGCAGTTTAAGGCAGGCCTCTGGGGCCAACGTCCTGACTTTC.

V and J are TRBV19 and TRBJ1-2; 9 nucleotides line up with TRBD1. V dropped 7 bases and J dropped 6; count of bases not matched to a gene: 6. CDR3 length: 13 amino acids. From germline, CDR1 is LNHDA and CDR2 SQIVND (reference sequence). The CDR3 nucleotides are TGTGCCAGTACCACCCGGGACAGGGATGGCTACACCTTC. Its protein product is CASTTRDRDGYTF. Full variable domain (remainder filled in from reference TRBV19 and TRBJ1-2): DGGITQSPKYLFRKEGQNVTLSCEQNLNHDAMYWYRQDPGQGLRLIYYSQIVNDFQKGDIAEGYSVSREKKESFPLTVTSAQKNPTAFYLCASTTRDRDGYTFGSGTRLTVV.

The chain is built from TRBV7-9 and TRBJ2-2, with D uncertain. There are 15 residues in the CDR3. The V gene lost 1 base and the J gene lost 6 bases, with 12 bases spanning the gap. The germline V gene encodes CDR1 SEHNR and CDR2 FQNEAQ (reference sequence). The CDR3 reads CASSLVRPWAGELFF. CDR3 nucleotide sequence: TGTGCCAGCAGCTTAGTTCGACCGTGGGCCGGGGAGCTGTTTTTT.

This sequence joins TRBV21-1 and TRBJ2-5; TRBD2 was called by the table and not checked on the DNA. TRBV21-1 is a documented pseudogene. CDR3 length: 14 residues. CDR3: CASSKRSVIETQYF. In nucleotides, the CDR3 is TGTGCCAGCAGCAAACGAAGCGTCATTGAGACCCAGTACTTC.

This CDR3 is CASSSLRDRANYGYTF. The CDR3 nucleotides are TGTGCCAGCAGCTCGCTCCGGGACAGGGCTAACTATGGCTACACCTTC. The chain couples TRBV7-9 to TRBJ1-2; 9 bases are a match to TRBD1. The junction had 6 bases not matched to a gene; V was cut back by 4 bases and J by 0 bases. CDR1 SEHNR and CDR2 FQNEAQ come from the germline V gene (reference sequence). The CDR3 has 16 amino acids.

The J gene is TRBJ2-7, the V gene TRBV10-3; D is possibly TRBD1 (5 bases). The ends were cut back, 4 bases at V and 3 bases at J, with 7 bases in the middle. Looked up from germline, CDR1 is ENHRY and CDR2 is SYGVKD. The CDR3 has 12 residues. Here the CDR3 reads CAISGQGYEQYF. DNA of the CDR3: TGTGCCATCAGTGGCCAGGGCTACGAGCAGTACTTC.

The V and J genes are TRBV6-6 and TRBJ2-3; D is unclear. Germline loops: CDR1 MNHNY, CDR2 SVGAGI (reference sequence). The CDR3 spans 12 residues. V was trimmed by 2 bases and J by 4 bases, leaving 4 bases between them. CDR3 nucleotide sequence: TGTGCCAGCAGTTACCTATCAGATACGCAGTATTTT. Translated, it gives CASSYLSDTQYF.

This chain connects TRBV29-1 to TRBJ2-7, with D possibly matching TRBD2 (5 bases). The CDR3 spans 14 residues. Looked up from germline, CDR1 is SQVTM and CDR2 is ANQGSEA. V gave up 4 bases and J gave up 5 bases, with 18 bases separating them. The CDR3 sequence: CSVAKSGAAHEQYF. Here the CDR3 DNA reads TGCAGCGTTGCGAAGAGCGGCGCAGCCCACGAGCAGTACTTC.

The V gene is TRBV9, the J gene TRBJ2-1, with TRBD2 matching over 10 bases. The germline gives CDR1 SGDLS, CDR2 YYNGEE. This CDR3 is 15 amino acids long. Trimming at V came to 3 bases and at J to 6 bases, leaving 6 bases not matched to a gene. CDR3 DNA: TGTGCCAGCAGCGCAGCCGGGACTAGCGTCAATGAGCAGTTCTTC. This codes for CASSAAGTSVNEQFF. Drawing the rest from reference TRBV9 and TRBJ2-1, the complete variable domain is DSGVTQTPKHLITATGQRVTLRCSPRSGDLSVYWYQQSLDQGLQFLIQYYNGEERAKGNILERFSAQQFPDLHSELNLSSLELGDSALYFCASSAAGTSVNEQFFGPGTRLTVL.

This chain links TRBV19 with TRBJ1-3, with unresolved D. The CDR3 runs to 17 residues. V was pared by 1 base and J by 1 base, with 14 bases between. Germline assignment: CDR1 LNHDA and CDR2 SQIVND (reference sequence). The CDR3 is CASSIAIWGRSGNTIYF. CDR3 nucleotides: TGTGCCAGTAGTATAGCCATCTGGGGTCGGTCTGGAAACACCATATATTTT.

The chain has TRBV9 and TRBJ1-3; no clear D gene. Looked up from germline, CDR1 is SGDLS and CDR2 is YYNGEE. Trimming took off 0 bases at V and 0 bases at J, with 7 bases between the two ends. The CDR3 is 15 amino acids. This chain's CDR3 is CASSVADISGNTIYF. The CDR3 DNA is TGTGCCAGCAGCGTAGCTGACATCTCTGGAAACACCATATATTTT.

The chain employs TRBV19 and TRBJ1-2; D call uncertain. The CDR3 is made up of 14 amino acids. The ends were cut back, 3 bases at V and 6 bases at J, with 14 bases in the middle. Germline loops: CDR1 LNHDA, CDR2 SQIVND (reference sequence). The CDR3 protein is CASSIPLTAHGYTF. CDR3 nucleotide sequence: TGTGCCAGTAGTATTCCTCTCACGGCTCATGGCTACACCTTC.

Only one count was recorded for this clone. The V and J genes are TRBV28 and TRBJ2-1; 7 positions match TRBD2. Germline lookup yields CDR1 MDHEN and CDR2 SYDVKM. Losses at the gene ends were 9 bases for V and 0 bases for J; bases not matched to a gene: 2. CDR3 length equals 13 residues. DNA for the CDR3: TGTGCCAGTGAGCGGGGCTCCTACAATGAGCAGTTCTTC. It specifies CASERGSYNEQFF.

The rearrangement uses TRBV2 and TRBJ2-3; D tentatively reads TRBD1 or TRBD2 (5 bases each). Germline V lookup: CDR1 SNHLY, CDR2 FYNNEI. CDR3 length equals 19 residues. V dropped 0 bases and J dropped 0 bases, with 19 bases sitting between them. CDR3 DNA sequence: TGTGCCAGCAGTGAAGCGCAGAGGGGCGCGGCACTCAGCACAGATACGCAGTATTTT. Its translation is CASSEAQRGAALSTDTQYF.

The chain has TRBV6-1 and TRBJ2-7; the D is unclear. V lost 2 bases to trimming and J lost 1 base, with 12 bases between them. The germline gives CDR1 MNHNS, CDR2 SASEGT. The CDR3 spans 15 residues. The CDR3 region is CASSESRWISYEQYF. The CDR3 DNA reads TGTGCCAGCAGTGAATCACGCTGGATATCCTACGAGCAGTACTTC.

The genes are TRBV2 and TRBJ2-5, with 9 positions matching TRBD2. Germline trimming cut 8 bases from V and 5 bases from J; bases unmatched to any gene: 12. CDR1 and CDR2 from the germline V gene are SNHLY and FYNNEI. The CDR3 loop spans 15 amino acids. The CDR3 DNA is TGTGCCAGCCAGGGGCTAGCGGGGAGGATGGAGACCCAGTACTTC. This encodes CASQGLAGRMETQYF.

The rearrangement links TRBV19 to TRBJ2-7, with 7 bases that match TRBD1. The germline V gene encodes CDR1 LNHDA and CDR2 SQIVND (reference sequence). V lost 1 base to trimming and J lost 6 bases; unmatched junction nucleotides: 9. The CDR3 length is 15 residues. CDR3 bases: TGTGCCAGTAGTATAGTAGGGACAGTGACGGGCGAGCAGTACTTC. It encodes CASSIVGTVTGEQYF.

The rearrangement joins TRBV5-1 to TRBJ2-2; 16 nucleotides match TRBD2. V shed 4 bases and J 4 bases; nucleotides not matched to a gene: 7. The CDR3 sequence is 18 residues long. Germline V gene data show CDR1 as SGHRS and CDR2 as YFSETQ. The CDR3, as DNA: TGCGCCAGCAGCCCGGGACTAGCGGGGGGGCCCAGCACCGGGGAGCTGTTTTTT. Residues: CASSPGLAGGPSTGELFF.

The rearrangement joins TRBV9 to TRBJ2-7; no clear D gene. Germline V gene data show CDR1 as SGDLS and CDR2 as YYNGEE. The CDR3 sequence is 13 residues long. Trimming stripped 4 bases from V and 1 base from J, with 9 bases between. Here the CDR3 reads CASSLGRSYEQYF. In DNA, the CDR3 is TGTGCCAGCAGCTTAGGACGGTCCTACGAGCAGTACTTC.